Ten or more counts support the clone carrying this T cell receptor beta chain. What it binds is not known. Each CDR3 protein gets one entry after TCRdb re-called the 5' RACE reads with MiXCR. The data contain hundreds of thousands of distinct CDR3 sequences, 20% to 30% of them singletons. CDR3 length: 13 residues. V shed 5 bases and J 5 bases; nucleotides not matched to a gene: 4. The data stem from a study of T-cell memory formation after mild COVID-19. Whole-study findings and limits: Prior to infection, memory already included some responding clones, suggesting cross-reactive memory joined.

Material: PBMCs or a T cell subset sorted from them (not recorded which). The clonotype comes from an adult woman who had mild COVID-19 (a few samples of this study predate the infection). Cell type and time point are not known. The chain couples TRBV12-3 or TRBV12-4 to TRBJ2-5, with 8 bases that match TRBD2. CDR3 sequence (DNA): TGTGCCAGCAGTACCGCTAGCGGGGAGACCCAGTACTTC. This sequence encodes CASSTASGETQYF.